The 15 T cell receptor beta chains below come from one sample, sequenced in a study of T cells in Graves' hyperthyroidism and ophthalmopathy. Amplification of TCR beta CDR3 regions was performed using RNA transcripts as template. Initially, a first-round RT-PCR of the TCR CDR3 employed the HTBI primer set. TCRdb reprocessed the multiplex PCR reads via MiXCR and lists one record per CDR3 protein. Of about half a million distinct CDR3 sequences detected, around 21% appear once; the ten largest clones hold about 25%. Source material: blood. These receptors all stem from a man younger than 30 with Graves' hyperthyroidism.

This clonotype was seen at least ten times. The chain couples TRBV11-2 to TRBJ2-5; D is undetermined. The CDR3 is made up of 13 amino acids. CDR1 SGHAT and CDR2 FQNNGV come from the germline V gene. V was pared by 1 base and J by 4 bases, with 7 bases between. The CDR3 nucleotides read TGTGCCAGCAGCTTAGGGACGAGAGAGACCCAGTACTTC. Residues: CASSLGTRETQYF.

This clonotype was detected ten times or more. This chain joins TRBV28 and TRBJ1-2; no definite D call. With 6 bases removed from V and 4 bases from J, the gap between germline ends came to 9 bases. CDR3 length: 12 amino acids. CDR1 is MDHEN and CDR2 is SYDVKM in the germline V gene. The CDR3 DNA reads TGTGCCAGCAGAATGTCGCTCTATGGCTACACCTTC. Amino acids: CASRMSLYGYTF.

The DNA for the CDR3 is TGCGCCAGCAGCATCGACGGGAACTCCTACGAGCAGTACTTC. It encodes CASSIDGNSYEQYF. The chain couples TRBV5-1 to TRBJ2-7; D is possibly TRBD2 (5 bases). Trimming pared 4 bases from V and 0 bases from J, leaving 11 bases between. The CDR3 extends over 14 amino acids. The germline CDR1 and CDR2 sequences are SGHRS and YFSETQ.

The CDR3 sequence: CASRYSGRPGNTIYF. DNA for the CDR3: TGTGCCAGCAGGTACTCAGGTCGGCCTGGAAACACCATATATTTT. V gene TRBV2 combines with J gene TRBJ1-3; D gene unclear. CDR1 is SNHLY, CDR2 FYNNEI, per germline. The CDR3 is 15 amino acids. Trimming shortened V by 6 bases and J by 2 bases, and 14 bases separated the two germline ends.

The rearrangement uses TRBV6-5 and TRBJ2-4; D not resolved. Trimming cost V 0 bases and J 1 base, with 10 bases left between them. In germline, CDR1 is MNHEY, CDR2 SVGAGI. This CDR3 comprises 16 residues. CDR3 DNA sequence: TGTGCCAGCAGTTACTCACCGATGGGGGCCAAAAACATTCAGTACTTC. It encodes CASSYSPMGAKNIQYF.

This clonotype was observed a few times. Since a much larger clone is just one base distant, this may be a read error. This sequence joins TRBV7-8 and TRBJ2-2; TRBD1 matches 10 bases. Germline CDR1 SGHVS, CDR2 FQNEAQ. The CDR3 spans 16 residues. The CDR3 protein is CASSPRDRGRTGELCF. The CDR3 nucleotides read TGTGCCAGCAGCCCGAGGGACAGGGGAAGAACCGGGGAGCTGTGTTTT.

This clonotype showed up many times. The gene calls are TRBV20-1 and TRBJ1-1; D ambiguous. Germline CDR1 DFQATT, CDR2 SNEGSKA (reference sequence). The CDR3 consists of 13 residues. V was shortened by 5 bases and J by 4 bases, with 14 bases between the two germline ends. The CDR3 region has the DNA TGCAGTGCTTCCCCGACAAGTGGCACTGAAGCTTTCTTT. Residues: CSASPTSGTEAFF.

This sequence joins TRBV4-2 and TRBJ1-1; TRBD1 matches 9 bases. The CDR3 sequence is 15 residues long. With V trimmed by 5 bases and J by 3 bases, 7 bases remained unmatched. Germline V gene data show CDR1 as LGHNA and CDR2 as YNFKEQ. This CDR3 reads CASSYYRGLDTEAFF. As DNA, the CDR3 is TGTGCCAGCAGCTACTACAGGGGGCTGGACACTGAAGCTTTCTTT.

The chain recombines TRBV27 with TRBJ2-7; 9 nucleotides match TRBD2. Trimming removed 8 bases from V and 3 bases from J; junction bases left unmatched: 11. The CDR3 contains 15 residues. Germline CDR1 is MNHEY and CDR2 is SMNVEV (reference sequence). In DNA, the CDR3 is TGTGCCAGCCCCCCCGGGGGGCGGGGGGGCTACGAGCAGTACTTC. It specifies CASPPGGRGGYEQYF.

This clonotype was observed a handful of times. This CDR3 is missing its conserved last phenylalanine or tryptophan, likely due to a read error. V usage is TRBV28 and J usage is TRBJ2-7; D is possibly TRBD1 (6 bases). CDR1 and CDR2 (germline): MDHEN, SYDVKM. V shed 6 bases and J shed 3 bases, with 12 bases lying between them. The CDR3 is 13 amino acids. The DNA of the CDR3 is TGTGCCAGCAGCCCCGGACAGAACTACGAGCAGTACTCC. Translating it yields CASSPGQNYEQYS.

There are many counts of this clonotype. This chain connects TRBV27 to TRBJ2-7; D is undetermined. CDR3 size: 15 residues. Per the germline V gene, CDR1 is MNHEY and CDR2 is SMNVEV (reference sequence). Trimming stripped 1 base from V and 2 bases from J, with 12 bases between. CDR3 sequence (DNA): TGTGCCAGCAGTTTATTTGGGCCCCACCCCTACGAGCAGTACTTC. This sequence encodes CASSLFGPHPYEQYF.

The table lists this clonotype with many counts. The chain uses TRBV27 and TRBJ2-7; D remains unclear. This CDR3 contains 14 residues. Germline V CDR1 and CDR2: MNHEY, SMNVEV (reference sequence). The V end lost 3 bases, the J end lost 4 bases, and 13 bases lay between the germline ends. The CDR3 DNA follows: TGTGCCAGCAGTTTGGTGGGGAAACCTTACGAGCAGTACTTC. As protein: CASSLVGKPYEQYF.

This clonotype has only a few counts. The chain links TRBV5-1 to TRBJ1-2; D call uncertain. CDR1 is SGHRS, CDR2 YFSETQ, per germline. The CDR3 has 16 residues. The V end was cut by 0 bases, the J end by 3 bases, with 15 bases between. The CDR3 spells CASSLDRSHPDYGYTF. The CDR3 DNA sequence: TGCGCCAGCAGCTTGGACAGATCCCACCCGGACTATGGCTACACCTTC.

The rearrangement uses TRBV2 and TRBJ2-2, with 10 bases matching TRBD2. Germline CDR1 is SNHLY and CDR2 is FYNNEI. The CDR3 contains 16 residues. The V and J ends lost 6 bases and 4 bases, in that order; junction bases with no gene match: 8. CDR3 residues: CASSPRTSGSTGELFF. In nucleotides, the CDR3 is TGTGCCAGCAGCCCTAGGACTAGCGGCTCCACCGGGGAGCTGTTTTTT.

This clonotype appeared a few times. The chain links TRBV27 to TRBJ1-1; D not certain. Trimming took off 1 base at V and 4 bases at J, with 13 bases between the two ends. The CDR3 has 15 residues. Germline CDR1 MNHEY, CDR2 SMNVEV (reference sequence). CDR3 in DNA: TGTGCCAGCAGTTTATTGAATACCGGGAGCACTGAAGCTTTCTTT. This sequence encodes CASSLLNTGSTEAFF.